This T cell receptor beta chain stems from a study of blood T cell repertoires in COVID-19. Study summary: Samples representing acute and convalescent COVID-19 were sourced from the United States, Italy and Spain. PBMCs, B-cell-depleted T cells, or T cells provided the cDNA or gDNA that made up the material.

Germline trimming cut 5 bases from V and 3 bases from J; bases unmatched to any gene: 9. The CDR3 length is 18 residues. The germline CDR1 and CDR2 sequences are SGHVS and FNYEAQ. Authors' analysis steps: Estimation of nucleated cell counts relied on the amplification of reference gene primers. Method: immunoSEQ multiplex PCR; TCRdb's copy keeps in-frame clones and lacks some. That table is the source of V, J and clone size, and D and trimming were worked out from the DNA. Among around 170,000 clones listed, approximately 79% were seen once. This chain uses TRBV7-6 with TRBJ2-6, with 11 bases that match TRBD2. The sequenced sample consisted of peripheral blood. This TCR was sampled from a woman of 80 years or more with acute or convalescent COVID-19. The CDR3 protein is CASSLTSGRMIGANVLTF. The CDR3 bases are TGTGCCAGCAGCCTTACTAGCGGGAGAATGATTGGGGCCAACGTCCTGACTTTC.